This entry describes one TCR beta chain. TCRdb's table, derived via immunoSEQ multiplex PCR, lists solely in-frame clones and lacks some. The sample contains 85,000 to 100,000 clones, around 90% of which appear only once. The source of the sample is a study of blood T cell repertoires in COVID-19. Across the whole study: PBMCs, B-cell-depleted T cells, or T cells provided the cDNA or gDNA that made up the material.

The CDR3 runs 14 residues. The germline gives CDR1 SGHTA, CDR2 FQGTGA. V lost 1 base, J lost 1 base, and 7 bases lay in between. The sequence derives from a man aged 50-60 years with COVID-19, enrolled during active disease. V is TRBV7-3 and J is TRBJ2-5, with D hard to call. The specimen sequenced was peripheral blood. DNA of the CDR3: TGTGCCAGCAGCTTAAGCGCTAGCCAAGAGACCCAGTACTTC. This gives the protein CASSLSASQETQYF. Combining the CDR3 with reference TRBV7-3 and TRBJ2-5 gives the whole variable domain GAGVSQTPSNKVTEKGKYVELRCDPISGHTALYWYRQSLGQGPEFLIYFQGTGAADDSGLPNDRFFAVRPEGSVSTLKIQRTERGDSAVYLCASSLSASQETQYFGPGTRLLVL.